This passage covers 26 T cell receptor beta chains from one sample sequenced in a study of CD8+ T cells in alopecia areata. Sequencing used cDNA as its template, made by extracting RNA and reverse transcribing it. Only in-frame clones appear in the TCRdb table, and some are missing; sequencing was by immunoSEQ multiplex PCR. The sample holds 200,000 or so clones; roughly 60% are singletons and the top ten take under 7%. Described treatment: oral pan-JAK inhibitor, 5-10 mg twice daily. Source: CD4+ T cells sorted from blood, taken at week 24, from a patient treated with tofacitinib. The receptors shown here come from a human donor with alopecia areata.

This chain uses TRBV4-1 with TRBJ1-4; 9 nucleotides line up with TRBD1. The ends lost 0 bases at V and 0 bases at J; junction bases unmatched: 5. Germline V lookup: CDR1 MGHRA, CDR2 YSYEKL. This CDR3 is built from 18 residues. The CDR3, as DNA: TGCGCCAGCAGCCAAGAACAGGGGGCGATGGCAACTAATGAAAAACTGTTTTTT. Amino acids: CASSQEQGAMATNEKLFF.

This clone was seen more than once but under ten times. This chain links TRBV9 with TRBJ2-1, with 8 bases fitting TRBD2. The CDR3 extends over 16 amino acids. J gave up 7 bases and V 1 base, and 10 bases lay outside the gene matches. From germline, CDR1 is SGDLS and CDR2 YYNGEE. This CDR3 reads CASSVPRSGAWNEQFF. The CDR3 bases are TGTGCCAGCAGCGTACCTCGTAGCGGGGCCTGGAATGAGCAGTTCTTC.

The CDR3 nucleotides are TGCGCCAGCAGCCAAACCTTAGGGGAAAAACTGTTTTTT. Translation gives CASSQTLGEKLFF. The chain has TRBV4-1 and TRBJ1-4, with unresolved D. Germline CDR1 MGHRA, CDR2 YSYEKL. CDR3 length: 13 amino acids. Between the trimmed V and J ends, which lost 2 bases and 8 bases, there was a span of 9 bases.

The chain has TRBV28 and TRBJ2-5; 11 nucleotides line up with TRBD2. Germline CDR1 reads MDHEN; CDR2 reads SYDVKM. V lost 10 bases and J lost 4; bases outside the gene matches: 2. This CDR3 is built from 12 residues. CDR3 region: CATGTSGETQYF. The CDR3 DNA reads as TGTGCCACCGGGACTAGCGGAGAGACCCAGTACTTC.

The chain joins TRBV6-5 to TRBJ2-7, with D perhaps TRBD2 (6 bases). Germline values: CDR1 MNHEY, CDR2 SVGAGI. CDR3 length: 15 amino acids. Trimming left V 8 bases short and J 2 bases short, with 19 bases between. The CDR3 reads CASGDDGTVAYEQYF. The CDR3 DNA follows: TGTGCCAGCGGGGACGACGGGACTGTAGCCTACGAGCAGTACTTC.

The V gene is TRBV30, the J gene TRBJ2-1; TRBD1 matches 7 bases. CDR1 and CDR2 from the germline V gene are GTSNPN and SVGIG (reference sequence). The V segment lost 3 bases and the J segment 0 bases; nucleotides outside the gene matches: 8. This CDR3 has 16 residues. The chain's CDR3 is CAWSLSQGRSYNEQFF. CDR3 bases: TGTGCCTGGAGCCTATCACAGGGGCGCTCCTACAATGAGCAGTTCTTC. Filled out from reference TRBV30 and TRBJ2-1, the complete variable domain reads SQTIHQWPATLVQPVGSPLSLECTVEGTSNPNLYWYRQAAGRGLQLLFYSVGIGQISSEVPQNLSASRPQDRQFILSSKKLLLSDSGFYLCAWSLSQGRSYNEQFFGPGTRLTVL.

This chain connects TRBV29-1 to TRBJ2-7; either TRBD1 or TRBD2 may supply D (5 bases each). This CDR3 spans 12 amino acids. Trimming shortened V by 7 bases and J by 1 base, and 11 bases separated the two germline ends. The germline CDR1 and CDR2 sequences are SQVTM and ANQGSEA. The CDR3 DNA reads as TGCAGCGCGGGGACGGGGTCCTACGAGCAGTACTTC. It encodes CSAGTGSYEQYF.

The rearrangement links TRBV30 to TRBJ2-1; the match to TRBD1 covers 7 bases. This CDR3 has 17 residues. V shed 3 bases, J shed 11 bases, and the junction held 22 bases outside the gene matches. Germline V lookup: CDR1 GTSNPN, CDR2 SVGIG (reference sequence). DNA for the CDR3: TGTGCCTGGAGCGTGTCTCGGGACAGCGTTCATAATACAAAGCAGTTCTTC. The encoded protein is CAWSVSRDSVHNTKQFF. Full variable domain (remainder filled in from reference TRBV30 and TRBJ2-1): SQTIHQWPATLVQPVGSPLSLECTVEGTSNPNLYWYRQAAGRGLQLLFYSVGIGQISSEVPQNLSASRPQDRQFILSSKKLLLSDSGFYLCAWSVSRDSVHNTKQFFGPGTRLTVL.

This chain links TRBV7-3 with TRBJ2-7, with D unclear. The tail of the sequence fits TRBJ2-5 better, so the J call may be wrong. The CDR3 consists of 11 residues. The germline gives CDR1 SGHTA, CDR2 FQGTGA. CDR3: CASRGVQTQYF. CDR3 nucleotides: TGTGCCAGCAGGGGCGTGCAGACCCAGTACTTC.

The V call is TRBV25-1, the J call TRBJ2-7, with 8 bases aligning to TRBD2. The CDR3 has 17 amino acids. CDR1 and CDR2 (germline): MGHDK, SYGVNS. With 3 bases clipped from V and 0 bases from J, the junction kept 10 bases outside the gene matches. The CDR3 is CASSDCPRLAFSYEQYF. The CDR3 region has the DNA TGTGCCAGCAGTGATTGTCCAAGACTAGCGTTCTCCTACGAGCAGTACTTC.

The V call is TRBV7-2, the J call TRBJ2-3; D may be TRBD2 (5 bases). V was clipped by 5 bases and J by 5 bases, with 14 bases between them. There are 14 residues in the CDR3. Looked up from germline, CDR1 is SGHTA and CDR2 is FQGNSA. In DNA, the CDR3 is TGTGCCAGCAGCCCAAGGACTGGGGTAGATACGCAGTATTTT. This sequence encodes CASSPRTGVDTQYF.

The sample holds a few counts of this clone. The chain uses TRBV5-1 and TRBJ2-7; D gene ambiguous. The CDR3 is 16 amino acids. Germline lookup yields CDR1 SGHRS and CDR2 YFSETQ. Trimming pared 0 bases from V and 0 bases from J, leaving 13 bases between. The CDR3 coding sequence is TGCGCCAGCAGCTTGGTTGGTCAGTCAAACTCCTACGAGCAGTACTTC. It specifies CASSLVGQSNSYEQYF.

The CDR3 nucleotides read TGTGCCAGCAGCTTGAGTCCCCAGAATAATTCACCCCTCCACTTT. Translated, it gives CASSLSPQNNSPLHF. V usage is TRBV5-6 and J usage is TRBJ1-6; unclear D gene. The V gene's germline CDR1 is SGHDT and CDR2 YYEEEE. Trimming stripped 1 base from V and 5 bases from J, with 10 bases between. The CDR3 extends over 15 amino acids.

V is TRBV9 and J is TRBJ2-5; the D gene is possibly TRBD1 (6 bases). Germline loops: CDR1 SGDLS, CDR2 YYNGEE. CDR3 length: 15 amino acids. V was shortened by 2 bases and J by 2 bases, with 13 bases between the two germline ends. CDR3 amino acids: CASSVAGTPQETQYF. The CDR3 coding sequence is TGTGCCAGCAGCGTGGCCGGGACACCGCAAGAGACCCAGTACTTC.

The CDR3 is CASRSQDSYNSPLHF. Written as DNA, the CDR3 is TGTGCCAGCAGGTCACAGGACTCCTATAATTCACCCCTCCACTTT. The rearrangement links TRBV6-5 to TRBJ1-6, with D possibly being TRBD1 (5 bases). This CDR3 contains 15 residues. Germline V gene data show CDR1 as MNHEY and CDR2 as SVGAGI. Trimming stripped 6 bases from V and 0 bases from J, with 9 bases between.

The chain carries TRBV7-9 and TRBJ1-2; 7 nucleotides line up with TRBD1. The CDR3 covers 14 residues. The germline V gene encodes CDR1 SEHNR and CDR2 FQNEAQ (reference sequence). V gave up 2 bases and J gave up 5 bases; unmatched junction bases: 5. CDR3 DNA sequence: TGTGCCAGCAGCTTACAAGGGGGCATGTATGGCTACACCTTC. It translates to CASSLQGGMYGYTF.

The J gene is TRBJ2-5, the V gene TRBV10-3, with 8 bases lining up with TRBD1. The CDR3 spans 14 residues. Germline V gives CDR1 ENHRY, CDR2 SYGVKD. V lost 3 bases to trimming and J lost 2 bases; unmatched junction nucleotides: 2. CDR3 sequence: CAISDGTGQETQYF. DNA of the CDR3: TGTGCCATCAGTGATGGGACAGGACAAGAGACCCAGTACTTC.

The chain is built from TRBV30 and TRBJ2-7; weak D call: TRBD1 (6 bases). The V and J ends lost 3 bases and 3 bases respectively, with 9 bases between them. The CDR3 runs 12 residues. Germline-derived CDR1 and CDR2 are GTSNPN and SVGIG (reference sequence). CDR3 region: CAWSPQGYEQYF. For the CDR3, the DNA is TGTGCCTGGAGCCCACAGGGCTACGAGCAGTACTTC.

The CDR3 sequence is CASSQGWTGGYTF. DNA for the CDR3: TGCGCCAGCAGCCAAGGGTGGACAGGTGGCTACACCTTC. The gene calls are TRBV4-1 and TRBJ1-2, with 7 bases aligning to TRBD1. Germline V CDR1 and CDR2: MGHRA, YSYEKL. The ends lost 1 base at V and 7 bases at J; junction bases unmatched: 3. The CDR3 loop spans 13 amino acids.

In this sample, this clone turned up a few times. The chain has TRBV28 and TRBJ2-2, with D perhaps TRBD2 (7 bases). The germline V and J ends were trimmed by 6 bases and 5 bases, with 16 bases remaining between them. The CDR3 has 15 residues. CDR1 and CDR2 (germline): MDHEN, SYDVKM. The CDR3 nucleotides read TGTGCCAGCAGGATCCTACAGGGAGGGACCGGGGAGCTGTTTTTT. Translation gives CASRILQGGTGELFF.

The rearrangement links TRBV11-3 to TRBJ2-5; 7 nucleotides agree with TRBD1. Germline V CDR1 and CDR2: SGHNT, YENEEA. V lost 1 base and J lost 5; bases outside the gene matches: 7. There are 15 residues in the CDR3. The CDR3 DNA reads as TGTGCCAGCAGCTTAGGAACAGGGGTGGAGGAGACCCAGTACTTC. Protein: CASSLGTGVEETQYF.

This sequence joins TRBV7-2 and TRBJ2-7, with D possibly being TRBD2 (6 bases). V lost 3 bases, J lost 0 bases, and 18 bases lay in between. The CDR3 is made up of 17 amino acids. Germline V lookup: CDR1 SGHTA, CDR2 FQGNSA. The CDR3 spells CASSLGPRGDYSYEQYF. The CDR3 coding sequence is TGTGCCAGCAGCTTGGGGCCGCGCGGGGATTACTCCTACGAGCAGTACTTC.

The chain combines TRBV9 with TRBJ2-1, with D hard to call. V lost 0 bases and J lost 0, with 7 bases in between. The germline V gene encodes CDR1 SGDLS and CDR2 YYNGEE. There are 15 residues in the CDR3. Here the CDR3 DNA reads TGTGCCAGCAGCGTAGGTTCGAGCTCCTACAATGAGCAGTTCTTC. Protein sequence: CASSVGSSSYNEQFF.

The table lists this clone with a few counts. The chain uses TRBV30 and TRBJ1-2; D is unresolved. Germline lookup yields CDR1 GTSNPN and CDR2 SVGIG (reference sequence). Deletions cut 2 bases from V and 3 bases from J, with 22 bases between. CDR3 length: 17 amino acids. DNA of the CDR3: TGTGCCTGGAGTCACAGATCCCTCAGAGACCTCCACTATGGCTACACCTTC. This encodes CAWSHRSLRDLHYGYTF.

This clone was seen only a few times. The chain employs TRBV29-1 and TRBJ1-1; no clear D. This CDR3 has 12 amino acids. The germline CDR1 and CDR2 sequences are SQVTM and ANQGSEA. Between the trimmed V and J ends, which lost 3 bases and 1 base, there was a span of 6 bases. The CDR3 reads CSVDAQNTEAFF. As DNA, the CDR3 is TGCAGCGTTGATGCCCAGAACACTGAAGCTTTCTTT.

This clone was counted a few times. The chain is built from TRBV9 and TRBJ1-1; 7 nucleotides line up with TRBD1. The germline gives CDR1 SGDLS, CDR2 YYNGEE. This CDR3 comprises 12 residues. The junction had 7 bases not matched to a gene; V was cut back by 2 bases and J by 12 bases. The CDR3 region has the DNA TGTGCCAGCAGCGTCGACAGGGTAGTGTCTTTCTTT. It codes for CASSVDRVVSFF.